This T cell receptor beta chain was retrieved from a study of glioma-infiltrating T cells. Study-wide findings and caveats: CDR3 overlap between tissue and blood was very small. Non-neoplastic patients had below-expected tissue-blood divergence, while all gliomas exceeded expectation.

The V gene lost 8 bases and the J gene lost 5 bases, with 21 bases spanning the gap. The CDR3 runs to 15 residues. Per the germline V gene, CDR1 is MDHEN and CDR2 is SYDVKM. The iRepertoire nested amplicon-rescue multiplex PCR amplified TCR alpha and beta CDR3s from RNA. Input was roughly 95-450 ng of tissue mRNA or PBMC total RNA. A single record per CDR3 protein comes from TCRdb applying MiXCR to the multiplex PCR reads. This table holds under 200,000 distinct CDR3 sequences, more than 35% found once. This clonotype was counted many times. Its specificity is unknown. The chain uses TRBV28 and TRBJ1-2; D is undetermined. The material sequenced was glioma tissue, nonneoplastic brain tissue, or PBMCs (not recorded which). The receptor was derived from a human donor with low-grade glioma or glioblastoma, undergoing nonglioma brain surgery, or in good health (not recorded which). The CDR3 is CASGKDGLRGYGYTF. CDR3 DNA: TGTGCCAGCGGCAAGGACGGACTCCGGGGATATGGCTACACCTTC.